What follows is one T cell receptor beta chain and its context. These data are taken from a study of T cell changes during pregnancy in multiple sclerosis. Assay used: immunoSEQ multiplex PCR; TCRdb lists only in-frame clones, some missing. The sample has 51,000 or so clones, 93% seen once. The source of this sequence is a female donor with multiple sclerosis, enrolled in a pregnancy study. The material sequenced was peripheral blood, taken in the second trimester of pregnancy.

The CDR3 is CASSLTGTRGQETQYF. The CDR3 coding sequence is TGTGCCAGCAGTTTAACCGGGACTAGGGGACAAGAGACCCAGTACTTC. The chain combines TRBV6-5 with TRBJ2-5; TRBD2 aligns across 8 bases. From germline, CDR1 is MNHEY and CDR2 SVGAGI. This CDR3 contains 16 residues. Losses at the gene ends were 4 bases for V and 2 bases for J; bases not matched to a gene: 9.